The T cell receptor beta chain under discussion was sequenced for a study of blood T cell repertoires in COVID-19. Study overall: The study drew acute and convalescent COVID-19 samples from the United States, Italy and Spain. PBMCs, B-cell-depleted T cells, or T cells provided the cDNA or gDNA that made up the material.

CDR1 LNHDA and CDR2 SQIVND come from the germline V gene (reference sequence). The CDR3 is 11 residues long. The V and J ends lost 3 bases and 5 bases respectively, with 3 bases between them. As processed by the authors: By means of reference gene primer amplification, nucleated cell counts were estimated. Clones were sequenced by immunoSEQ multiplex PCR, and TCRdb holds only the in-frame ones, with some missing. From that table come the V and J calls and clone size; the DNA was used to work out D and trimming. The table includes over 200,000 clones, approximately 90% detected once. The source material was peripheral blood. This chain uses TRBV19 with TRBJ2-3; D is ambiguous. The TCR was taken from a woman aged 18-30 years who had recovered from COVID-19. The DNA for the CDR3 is TGTGCCAGTAGTATCGGAGATACGCAGTATTTT. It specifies CASSIGDTQYF.